This T cell receptor beta chain was obtained from a study of blood T cell repertoires in COVID-19. Turning to the study itself: Specimens from acute and convalescent COVID-19 originated in the United States, Italy and Spain.

The CDR3 is 15 amino acids. Losses at the gene ends were 5 bases for V and 8 bases for J; bases not matched to a gene: 10. Germline assignment: CDR1 SEHNR and CDR2 FQNEAQ (reference sequence). Data came from immunoSEQ multiplex PCR; TCRdb stores just in-frame clones and leaves some out. Of approximately 150,000 clones listed, roughly 90% are singletons. This TCR derives from a woman aged 50 to 60 with acute or convalescent COVID-19. Sequenced sample: peripheral blood. The genes are TRBV7-9 and TRBJ1-4; 8 bases are shared with TRBD1. CDR3 in DNA: TGTGCCAGCAGCCCTTGGACAGGGTCAGGGGAAAAACTGTTTTTT. Protein product: CASSPWTGSGEKLFF.